The clone carrying this T cell receptor (beta chain) came up a few times. Its antigen is unknown. This record belongs to a study of response to subunit inactivated influenza vaccine. General study results and limits: With each seasonal influenza vaccination, the authors suggested, few new T cells are recruited.

The ends were cut back, 7 bases at V and 2 bases at J, with 12 bases in the middle. CDR3 size: 14 residues. TCRdb reanalysed the RT-PCR reads using MiXCR and keeps one entry per CDR3 protein. This table holds more than 550,000 distinct CDR3 sequences, approximately 12% found once. V gene TRBV12-3 or TRBV12-4 combines with J gene TRBJ1-5; weak D call: TRBD1 (6 bases). The source material was PBMCs from blood, sampled on the day of vaccination. The receptor was derived from a man aged 50-59 years who received an inactivated influenza vaccine. In DNA form, the CDR3 reads TGTGCCAGCAATCCGTCAGGGGGCAATCAGCCCCAGCATTTT. Amino acid sequence: CASNPSGGNQPQHF.